This paragraph covers one T cell receptor beta chain sequence. The sample comes from a study of control samples from healthy donors and cancer patients. Some clones are missing from TCRdb's copy, which holds only in-frame ones; the method was immunoSEQ multiplex PCR. This table has 35,000 to 50,000 clones, roughly 94% appearing once. This sequence originates from a man in his fifties or sixties in good health. The sequenced sample was blood.

In nucleotides, the CDR3 is TGTGCCAGCAGCTTAGCCACGGGACAGATTTATAGCAATCAGCCCCAGCATTTT. This sequence encodes CASSLATGQIYSNQPQHF. The chain carries TRBV11-3 and TRBJ1-5, with 7 nucleotides matching TRBD1. CDR1 SGHNT and CDR2 YENEEA come from the germline V gene. The CDR3 is made up of 18 amino acids. After removal of 1 base from V and 0 bases from J, the junction contained 9 bases not matched to a gene.